The clone carrying this T cell receptor (beta chain) was seen more than once but under ten times. Its specificity is unknown. The source of the sample is a study of T-cell memory formation after mild COVID-19. Regarding the study as a whole: A second wave expanding day 15 to 37 was CD4+-biased; contracting clones were balanced. Contracting CD4+ clones lay largely in CM and EM, with CD8+ ones residing in EMRA.

TCRdb analysed the 5' RACE reads with MiXCR anew, one entry per CDR3 protein. The data hold around 340,000 distinct CDR3 sequences, with around an eighth observed a single time. The germline gives CDR1 MGHRA, CDR2 YSYEKL. The CDR3 sequence is 13 residues long. V was pared by 3 bases and J by 3 bases, with 9 bases between. The material sequenced was PBMCs or a T cell subset sorted from them (not recorded which). The J gene is TRBJ2-7, the V gene TRBV4-1; the D is unclear. The source of this sequence is a man aged 18 to 29 who had mild COVID-19 (a few samples of this study predate the infection). Cell type and time point are not known. CDR3 nucleotide sequence: TGCGCCAGCAGCCAGATGGTGGGCTACGAGCAGTACTTC. Translation: CASSQMVGYEQYF.